This T cell receptor (beta chain) comes out of a study of beta chain features in type 1 diabetes. Study-wide findings and caveats: Patients with Type 1 diabetes showed moderately but significantly shorter TCRB CDR3s in all four CD4+ subsets. PCR might show a preference for shorter templates, equally across patients and controls.

What was sequenced were expressed TCRB transcripts, since all of the isolated RNA had been reverse transcribed. Sequencing was performed with immunoSEQ multiplex PCR; in TCRdb, only in-frame clones are kept and a portion is missing. Among 640,000 or so clones listed, over 12% were seen once. V lost 5 bases to trimming and J lost 2 bases; unmatched junction nucleotides: 8. This CDR3 region has 15 residues. The V gene's germline CDR1 is SGHAT and CDR2 FQNNGV. This clone was observed a handful of times. The antigen is not known. This sequence joins TRBV11-2 and TRBJ2-5, with 7 positions matching TRBD1. The sequenced sample consisted of naive CD4+ T cells from blood. This receptor was obtained from a man in his late teens or twenties with type 1 diabetes. The CDR3 loop reads CASSPRQGYQETQYF. CDR3 DNA: TGTGCCAGCAGCCCTAGACAGGGCTATCAAGAGACCCAGTACTTC.